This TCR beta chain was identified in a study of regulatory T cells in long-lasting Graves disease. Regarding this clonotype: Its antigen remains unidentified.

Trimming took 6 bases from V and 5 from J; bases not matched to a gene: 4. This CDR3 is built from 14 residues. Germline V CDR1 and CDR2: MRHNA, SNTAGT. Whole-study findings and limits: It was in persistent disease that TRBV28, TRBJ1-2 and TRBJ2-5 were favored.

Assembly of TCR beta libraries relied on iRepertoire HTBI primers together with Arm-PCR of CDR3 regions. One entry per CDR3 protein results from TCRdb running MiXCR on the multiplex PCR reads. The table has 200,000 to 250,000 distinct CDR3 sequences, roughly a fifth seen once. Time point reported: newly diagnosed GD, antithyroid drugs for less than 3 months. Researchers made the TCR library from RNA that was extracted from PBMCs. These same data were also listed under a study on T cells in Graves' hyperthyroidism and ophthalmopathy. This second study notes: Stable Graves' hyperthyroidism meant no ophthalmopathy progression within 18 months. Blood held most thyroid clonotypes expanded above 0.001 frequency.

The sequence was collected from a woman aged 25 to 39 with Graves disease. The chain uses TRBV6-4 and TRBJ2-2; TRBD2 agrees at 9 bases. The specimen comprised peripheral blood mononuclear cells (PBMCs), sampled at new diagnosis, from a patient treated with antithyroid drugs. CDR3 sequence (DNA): TGTGCCAGCAGAGCGGGAGGAGGAACCGGGGAGCTGTTTTTT. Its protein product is CASRAGGGTGELFF.